A selection of T cell receptor beta chains follows, all from one sample in a study of control samples from healthy donors and cancer patients. Here immunoSEQ multiplex PCR was the method, and the copy in TCRdb shows in-frame clones only, minus some. This sample yields roughly 160,000 clones, of which 70% to 90% are seen a single time; around 5% belongs to the top ten. Sample: blood. Every receptor here comes from a woman younger than 45 in good health. Both conserved end residues are part of each CDR3. Fields, in order: D gene, V gene, J gene, CDR3 length, clone size, CDR3 DNA, CDR3 protein. The D gene is left open where the match is weak. Clone size is given for some rows only: seen once, a few or many times, or a class if the clone is expanded.

D: TRBD1; V: TRBV28; J: TRBJ1-1; length: 15; size: NA; DNA: TGTGCCAGCAGTGCCCACACAGGGGTTGGAACTGAAGCTTTCTTT; CDR3: CASSAHTGVGTEAFF
D: TRBD2; V: TRBV29-1; J: TRBJ2-7; length: 14; size: NA; DNA: TGCAGCGTTGAAGATCCGACTAGCGCCTACGAGCAGTACTTC; CDR3: CSVEDPTSAYEQYF
D: TRBD1; V: TRBV5-1; J: TRBJ1-1; length: 14; size: NA; DNA: TGCGCCAGCACCCTAGGGGGCACGAACACTGAAGCTTTCTTT; CDR3: CASTLGGTNTEAFF
D: NA; V: TRBV5-1; J: TRBJ1-2; length: 14; size: once; DNA: TGCGCCAGCAGCGCCTCGACAGCAAACTATGGCTACACCTTC; CDR3: CASSASTANYGYTF
D: TRBD2; V: TRBV19; J: TRBJ2-5; length: 15; size: NA; DNA: TGTGCCACCTCTCAAAGCGGGGGTGTAAGGGGGACCCAGTACTTC; CDR3: CATSQSGGVRGTQYF
D: NA; V: TRBV7-2; J: TRBJ2-6; length: 15; size: NA; DNA: TGTGCCAGCAGCCCCAGAGTCTCTGGGGCCAACGTCCTGACTTTC; CDR3: CASSPRVSGANVLTF
D: NA; V: TRBV15; J: TRBJ2-2; length: 15; size: NA; DNA: TGTGCCACCAGCCCGAGTGTCCGGAACACCGGGGAGCTGTTTTTT; CDR3: CATSPSVRNTGELFF
D: NA; V: TRBV7-2; J: TRBJ2-7; length: 14; size: NA; DNA: TGTGCCAGCAGCAGAAGAGGAAGCTCCTACGAGCAGTACTTC; CDR3: CASSRRGSSYEQYF
D: TRBD1; V: TRBV19; J: TRBJ2-7; length: 15; size: NA; DNA: TGTGCCAGTAGTATTGCCCGCGGACAGGGGATGGAGCAGTACTTC; CDR3: CASSIARGQGMEQYF
D: NA; V: TRBV7-8; J: TRBJ1-6; length: 16; size: NA; DNA: TGTGCCAGCAGCTTGGGGAGGGGATCCTATAATTCACCCCTCCACTTT; CDR3: CASSLGRGSYNSPLHF
D: NA; V: TRBV15; J: TRBJ1-4; length: 16; size: once; DNA: TGTGCCACCAGCAGAGATCGAGGGCCAACTAATGAAAAACTGTTTTTT; CDR3: CATSRDRGPTNEKLFF
D: TRBD2; V: TRBV4-1; J: TRBJ2-2; length: 19; size: NA; DNA: TGCGCCAGCAGCCAAATTCAGACTAGCGGGGGGCCGAGGACCGGGGAGCTGTTTTTT; CDR3: CASSQIQTSGGPRTGELFF
D: TRBD2; V: TRBV18; J: TRBJ2-1; length: 16; size: NA; DNA: TGTGCCAGCTCACCCCTAAGCGGGAGGGCCGGCAATGAGCAGTTCTTC; CDR3: CASSPLSGRAGNEQFF
D: TRBD2; V: TRBV5-1; J: TRBJ2-2; length: 18; size: NA; DNA: TGCGCCAGCCGTGAGACTAGCGGGGGGACCAGGAACACCGGGGAGCTGTTTTTT; CDR3: CASRETSGGTRNTGELFF
D: NA; V: TRBV29-1; J: TRBJ2-5; length: 12; size: NA; DNA: TGCAGCGGAAGACTAGTGATGGAGACCCAGTACTTC; CDR3: CSGRLVMETQYF
D: TRBD2; V: TRBV6-5; J: TRBJ2-1; length: 16; size: NA; DNA: TGTGCCAGCAGTTTGGTCCTTAGCGGGAAAGAGAATGAGCAGTTCTTC; CDR3: CASSLVLSGKENEQFF
D: TRBD1; V: TRBV7-9; J: TRBJ1-3; length: 16; size: once; DNA: TGTGCCAGCAGCTCTCCACAGGGGGCTTCAGGAAACACCATATATTTT; CDR3: CASSSPQGASGNTIYF
D: TRBD2; V: TRBV7-9; J: TRBJ2-1; length: 15; size: once; DNA: TGTGCCAGCAGCCCAAGGGACTATCCCTACAATGAGCAGTTCTTC; CDR3: CASSPRDYPYNEQFF
D: TRBD1; V: TRBV7-7; J: TRBJ1-4; length: 17; size: few; DNA: TGTGCTAGCAGCCAACGACAGGGGGCGCCGGCTAATGAAAAACTGTTTTTT; CDR3: CASSQRQGAPANEKLFF
D: NA; V: TRBV19; J: TRBJ2-3; length: 12; size: NA; DNA: TGTGCCACCACAGCTAGCACAGATACGCAGTATTTT; CDR3: CATTASTDTQYF
D: NA; V: TRBV7-8; J: TRBJ2-5; length: 14; size: NA; DNA: TGTGCCAGCAGCTTAGCGAAAGGGACAGAGACCCAGTACTTC; CDR3: CASSLAKGTETQYF
D: NA; V: TRBV3-1/TRBV3-2; J: TRBJ1-2; length: 12; size: NA; DNA: TGTGCCAGCAGCCAAGGTTGGGGGGGCTACACCTTC; CDR3: CASSQGWGGYTF
D: TRBD2; V: TRBV20-1; J: TRBJ2-1; length: 11; size: NA; DNA: TGCAGTGCGGCACTAGCGGGGAGTAAGTTCTTC; CDR3: CSAALAGSKFF
D: NA; V: TRBV14; J: TRBJ2-5; length: 15; size: NA; DNA: TGTGCCAGCAGCCACCCGGCCAGTTTTCAAGAGACCCAGTACTTC; CDR3: CASSHPASFQETQYF
D: TRBD2; V: TRBV7-9; J: TRBJ2-3; length: 13; size: NA; DNA: TGTGCCCGGGGAGCGGGAGAAACAGATACGCAGTATTTT; CDR3: CARGAGETDTQYF
D: NA; V: TRBV9; J: TRBJ1-5; length: 12; size: NA; DNA: TGTGCCAGCAGCGTAGGTACAGGACCCCAGCATTTT; CDR3: CASSVGTGPQHF
D: NA; V: TRBV7-2; J: TRBJ2-1; length: 15; size: NA; DNA: TGTGCCAGCAGCTTAGTTGGGACCATTAACAATGAGCAGTTCTTC; CDR3: CASSLVGTINNEQFF
D: NA; V: TRBV28; J: TRBJ1-4; length: 15; size: NA; DNA: TGTGCCAGCAGCCCAATGGGGACAACTAATGAAAAACTGTTTTTT; CDR3: CASSPMGTTNEKLFF
D: NA; V: TRBV3-1/TRBV3-2; J: TRBJ2-1; length: 15; size: NA; DNA: TGTGCCAGCAGCTTAGGGTCGGGCTCCTACAATGAGCAGTTCTTC; CDR3: CASSLGSGSYNEQFF
D: NA; V: TRBV3-1/TRBV3-2; J: TRBJ2-5; length: 14; size: NA; DNA: TGTGCCAGCAGCCAAGGGGCCTCCCAAGAGACCCAGTACTTC; CDR3: CASSQGASQETQYF
D: NA; V: TRBV19; J: TRBJ1-6; length: 17; size: NA; DNA: TGTGCCAGTAGTACCAATGGCGCGGGGGCCCTTGGTTCACCCCTCCACTTT; CDR3: CASSTNGAGALGSPLHF